The clone carrying this T cell receptor beta chain showed up many times. Its antigen is not identified. TCRdb fed the reads into MiXCR, producing one record per CDR3 protein. The repertoire holds 650,000 to 850,000 distinct CDR3 sequences, with 25% to 30% as singletons. This specimen belongs to a study of T cell repertoires in cytomegalovirus infection. About the study: Epitope selection comprised recently identified HLA-C-restricted CMV epitopes and well-studied HLA-B-restricted CMV epitopes. Evidence of both CMV infection and a matching HLA type came from public TCR beta signatures.

The CDR3 consists of 13 residues. The germline gives CDR1 SGHVS, CDR2 FNYEAQ. V lost 3 bases, J lost 5 bases, and 8 bases lay in between. Study-wide results and limits: Totalled public TCR beta family frequency picked out people who carried CMV plus the relevant HLA. Across the ex vivo response, the dominant clonotypes were HLA-C-restricted CMV-specific TCR beta clonotypes.

The rearrangement links TRBV7-6 to TRBJ1-5; TRBD1 might be the D (5 bases). Here the sequenced sample was cultured CD8+ T cells from PBMCs, taken from culture after CMV antigen stimulation. The clonotype was recovered from a human donor in good health (CMV status not recorded). Some clones in this sample may be carry-over from other donors' samples. For the CDR3, the DNA is TGTGCCAGCAGCTTCGGGGCGTATCAGCCCCAGCATTTT. It encodes CASSFGAYQPQHF.